The 6 T cell receptor beta chains below were found in one sample sequenced in a study of T cells in Graves' hyperthyroidism and ophthalmopathy. RNA transcripts were the template for amplifying TCR beta CDR3 regions. First-round RT-PCR of the TCR CDR3 relied on the HTBI primer set. TCRdb analysed the multiplex PCR reads with MiXCR anew, one entry per CDR3 protein. The sample consists of approximately 610,000 distinct CDR3 sequences, 14% to 15% of them appearing once. The sample was blood. The receptors derive from a middle-aged woman with Graves' ophthalmopathy.

Remarks on this clonotype: This may come from a read error, since a much larger clone is one base off. This sequence joins TRBV6-2 or TRBV6-3 and TRBJ1-2, with TRBD1 as a possible D gene (6 bases). Per the germline V gene, CDR1 is MNHEY and CDR2 is SVGEGT. This CDR3 comprises 11 residues. In nucleotides, the CDR3 is TGTGCCAGCAGGACAGGCGATGGCTACAACTTC. It yields the protein CASRTGDGYNF.

This clonotype occurred many times. This chain connects TRBV25-1 to TRBJ2-5; 10 positions match TRBD2. Germline V gene sequence: CDR1 MGHDK, CDR2 SYGVNS. The CDR3 consists of 14 residues. With 6 bases clipped from V and 3 bases from J, the junction kept 4 bases outside the gene matches. CDR3: CASRGLAGEETQYF. The DNA for the CDR3 is TGTGCCAGCAGGGGGCTAGCGGGAGAAGAGACCCAGTACTTC.

This clonotype was observed many times. This chain uses TRBV27 with TRBJ2-2, with D unresolved. The CDR3 sequence is 15 residues long. The V gene's germline CDR1 is MNHEY and CDR2 SMNVEV (reference sequence). Trimming removed 2 bases from V and 7 bases from J, with 14 bases in between. The CDR3 sequence: CASSLVRQAGGELFF. The CDR3 bases are TGTGCCAGCAGTTTAGTACGTCAGGCTGGCGGGGAGCTGTTTTTT.

In its sample, this clonotype was seen many times. V is TRBV12-3 or TRBV12-4 and J is TRBJ2-7; 8 nucleotides line up with TRBD2. V shed 2 bases and J 0 bases; nucleotides not matched to a gene: 15. The CDR3 covers 19 residues. DNA of the CDR3: TGTGCCAGCAGTTTAAGGGGGACCCTAGCGGGTACCTCCTCCTACGAGCAGTACTTC. Encoded protein: CASSLRGTLAGTSSYEQYF.

This clonotype was picked up many times. The chain has TRBV19 and TRBJ2-7, with 11 bases fitting TRBD1. Trimming removed 6 bases from V and 4 bases from J; junction bases left unmatched: 8. The CDR3 has 15 residues. CDR1 is LNHDA and CDR2 is SQIVND in the germline V gene (reference sequence). CDR3 in amino acids: CASRTGTGGSYEQYF. CDR3 bases: TGTGCCAGTAGAACCGGGACAGGGGGTTCATACGAGCAGTACTTC.

The chain couples TRBV10-1 to TRBJ2-7; the match to TRBD2 covers 12 bases. The CDR3 length is 17 residues. The germline CDR1 and CDR2 sequences are WNHNN and SYGVQD (reference sequence). The junction had 15 bases not matched to a gene; V was cut back by 9 bases and J by 3 bases. The chain's CDR3 is CARPGTSGSLPSYEQYF. DNA for the CDR3: TGCGCCAGGCCCGGGACTAGCGGGTCTCTACCGAGCTACGAGCAGTACTTC.